Below are 16 T cell receptor beta chains sequenced from a single sample in a study of T cell repertoires in cytomegalovirus infection. Their antigen targets remain unknown. Using its own MiXCR run on the reads, TCRdb lists one record per CDR3 protein. Of approximately 89,000 distinct CDR3 sequences listed, around 25% are singletons. The sample was CD8+ T cells from cultured PBMCs, taken from culture after CMV antigen stimulation. These receptor sequences come from a human donor in good health (CMV status not recorded). Some clones in this sample may be carry-over from other donors' samples.

J is TRBJ1-1 and V is TRBV20-1; D remains unclear. Germline V gene data show CDR1 as DFQATT and CDR2 as SNEGSKA (reference sequence). CDR3 length: 12 amino acids. Trimming left V 6 bases short and J 2 bases short, with 10 bases between. The CDR3 nucleotides read TGCAGTGCCAAAGACGGAAACACTGAAGCTTTCTTT. Its translation is CSAKDGNTEAFF.

The chain links TRBV13 to TRBJ2-1; D gene ambiguous. This CDR3 is built from 13 residues. Trimming took off 1 base at V and 10 bases at J, with 11 bases between the two ends. Germline-derived CDR1 and CDR2 are PRHDT and FYEKMQ (reference sequence). The CDR3 region is CASSLAGRDEQFF. The CDR3 DNA is TGTGCCAGCAGCTTAGCAGGACGCGACGAGCAGTTCTTC.

This chain uses TRBV28 with TRBJ1-1, with 8 nucleotides matching TRBD1. V dropped 5 bases and J dropped 5; count of bases not matched to a gene: 7. The CDR3 totals 14 residues. Germline V gene lookup returns CDR1 MDHEN and CDR2 SYDVKM. CDR3 nucleotide sequence: TGTGCCAGCAGTCCCGAGGACAGGGTAACTGAAGCTTTCTTT. Protein product: CASSPEDRVTEAFF.

In DNA form, the CDR3 reads TGTGCCAGCAGCGGGGGCGCGAACACTGAAGCTTTCTTT. Residues: CASSGGANTEAFF. The chain has TRBV9 and TRBJ1-1; tentative D call: TRBD1 (5 bases). CDR1 and CDR2 from the germline V gene are SGDLS and YYNGEE. Trimming took 3 bases from V and 1 from J, leaving 7 bases between them. This CDR3 contains 13 residues.

This clonotype showed up many times. J is TRBJ2-1 and V is TRBV7-3; 8 bases are a match to TRBD1. Germline CDR1 is SGHTA and CDR2 is FQGTGA. The CDR3 has 14 residues. After removal of 4 bases from V and 8 bases from J, the junction contained 7 bases not matched to a gene. CDR3 DNA sequence: TGTGCCAGCAGCTCCACAGGGGGTAGCGATGAGCAGTTCTTC. This encodes CASSSTGGSDEQFF.

The chain carries TRBV12-3 or TRBV12-4 and TRBJ2-7, with D uncertain. The CDR3 runs 12 residues. V was shortened by 5 bases and J by 2 bases, with 7 bases between the two germline ends. The CDR3 spells CASSPTPYEQYF. DNA for the CDR3: TGTGCCAGCAGTCCCACCCCCTACGAGCAGTACTTC.

CDR3 bases: TGTGCCATCAGTGAAAGAGGGACCGGGGCCAACGTCCTGACTTTC. As protein: CAISERGTGANVLTF. The chain links TRBV10-3 to TRBJ2-6, with D tentatively TRBD1 or TRBD2 (5 bases each). V gave up 3 bases and J gave up 4 bases, with 10 bases separating them. In germline, CDR1 is ENHRY, CDR2 SYGVKD. This CDR3 has 15 amino acids.

This clonotype appeared a few times. The chain carries TRBV4-3 and TRBJ1-4, with 10 bases lining up with TRBD1. The germline gives CDR1 LGHNA, CDR2 YSLEER. This CDR3 comprises 15 residues. Germline trimming cut 2 bases from V and 8 bases from J; bases unmatched to any gene: 5. CDR3 in amino acids: CASSQNDRGREKLFF. The CDR3 DNA is TGCGCCAGCAGCCAAAATGACAGGGGGCGCGAAAAACTGTTTTTT.

The chain combines TRBV12-3 or TRBV12-4 with TRBJ2-1; TRBD2 might be the D (6 bases). The V gene lost 3 bases and the J gene lost 3 bases, with 12 bases spanning the gap. This CDR3 is built from 15 residues. The CDR3 coding sequence is TGTGCCAGCAGTTTTGGGCTAGCGTTCTACAATGAGCAGTTCTTC. It codes for CASSFGLAFYNEQFF.

Concerning this clonotype itself: A much larger clone lies a single base off, so this may be a read error. The V call is TRBV7-8, the J call TRBJ1-5; 9 bases are shared with TRBD1. The J segment lost 10 bases and the V segment lost 3 bases, leaving 10 bases of the junction unmatched. Germline CDR1 SGHVS, CDR2 FQNEAQ. This CDR3 comprises 15 residues. CDR3 sequence reads: CASSLTQGAGDPQHF. CDR3 nucleotide sequence: TGTGCCAGCAGCTTGACACAGGGGGCAGGGGACCCCCAGCATTTT. Supplemented by reference TRBV7-8 and TRBJ1-5, the full variable domain reads GAGVSQSPRYKVAKRGQDVALRCDPISGHVSLFWYQQALGQGPEFLTYFQNEAQLDKSGLPSDRFFAERPEGSVSTLKIQRTQQEDSAVYLCASSLTQGAGDPQHFGDGTRLSIL.

The J gene is TRBJ2-7, the V gene TRBV2, with D perhaps being TRBD1 or TRBD2 (5 bases each). The CDR3 is 13 amino acids. The germline V and J ends were trimmed by 3 bases and 7 bases, with 13 bases remaining between them. CDR1 and CDR2 from the germline V gene are SNHLY and FYNNEI. CDR3 bases: TGTGCCAGCAGTGACGGTCGGGGACGGGAGCAGTACTTC. It specifies CASSDGRGREQYF. The full variable domain, rest sourced from reference TRBV2 and TRBJ2-7, is EPEVTQTPSHQVTQMGQEVILRCVPISNHLYFYWYRQILGQKVEFLVSFYNNEISEKSEIFDDQFSVERPDGSNFTLKIRSTKLEDSAMYFCASSDGRGREQYFGPGTRLTVT.

The chain carries TRBV5-8 and TRBJ1-1; D is ambiguous. Trimming left V 4 bases short and J 9 bases short, with 10 bases between. The CDR3 contains 11 residues. Germline assignment: CDR1 SGHTS and CDR2 YDEGEE. This CDR3 reads CASSLYPKAFF. In DNA form, the CDR3 reads TGTGCCAGCAGCCTGTACCCAAAAGCTTTCTTT.

This clonotype was seen many times. This chain connects TRBV19 to TRBJ2-1; D perhaps matches TRBD2 (6 bases). In germline, CDR1 is LNHDA, CDR2 SQIVND (reference sequence). The CDR3 spans 15 residues. Trimming took 4 bases from V and 0 from J, leaving 10 bases between them. The CDR3 reads CASSTGRDSYNEQFF. The CDR3 DNA is TGTGCCAGTAGTACGGGGCGGGACTCCTACAATGAGCAGTTCTTC.

This clonotype was seen ten or more times. The chain carries TRBV6-6 and TRBJ2-1; TRBD2 agrees at 8 bases. CDR1 MNHNY and CDR2 SVGAGI come from the germline V gene (reference sequence). This CDR3 is built from 16 residues. V shed 1 base, J shed 5 bases, and the junction held 7 bases outside the gene matches. CDR3 protein: CASSYYSSGLNNEQFF. Here the CDR3 DNA reads TGTGCCAGCAGTTACTATTCTAGCGGGTTAAACAATGAGCAGTTCTTC.

This clonotype was found many times. The chain has TRBV6-1 and TRBJ2-7; weak D call: TRBD2 (6 bases). There are 14 residues in the CDR3. Trimming took off 5 bases at V and 7 bases at J, with 18 bases between the two ends. CDR1 and CDR2 (germline): MNHNS, SASEGT. The CDR3 DNA follows: TGTGCCAGCAGTCTTAGCCCCAGCCGGGAGGAGCAGTACTTC. This encodes CASSLSPSREEQYF.

This clonotype was counted many times. DNA of the CDR3: TGTGCCAGCAGCCCCTACCACACCGGGGAGCTGTTTTTT. Translating gives CASSPYHTGELFF. J is TRBJ2-2 and V is TRBV7-3; D uncertain. V gave up 5 bases and J gave up 3 bases, with 7 bases separating them. The CDR3 spans 13 residues. Looked up from germline, CDR1 is SGHTA and CDR2 is FQGTGA.